Listed below are T cell receptor beta chains from one sample, sequenced in a study of regulatory T cells in long-lasting Graves disease. TCRdb reprocessed the multiplex PCR reads with MiXCR, giving one entry per CDR3 protein. The sample gives approximately 690,000 distinct CDR3 sequences, 25% to 35% of which show up once; around 42% is in the top ten. The source was peripheral blood mononuclear cells (PBMCs), collected when the disease was refractory, from a patient treated with antithyroid drugs. Receptors originate from a female donor with Graves disease. The conserved cysteine and the conserved F or W are not part of the CDR3 here. Rows give clone size only sometimes, using once, few, many, or a class for an expanded clone.

V gene: TRBV6-1
clone size: -
J gene: TRBJ1-2
CDR3 length: 12
CDR3 protein: ASKLRDRGRSYT

V gene: TRBV5-1
clone size: -
J gene: TRBJ1-2
CDR3 length: 16
CDR3 protein: ASSLVAVGSWLNYGYT

V gene: TRBV24-1
clone size: -
J gene: TRBJ1-5
CDR3 length: 13
CDR3 protein: ATSDSRGLNQPQH

V gene: TRBV20-1
clone size: few
J gene: TRBJ1-5
CDR3 length: 13
CDR3 protein: SAQSGGMSNQPQH

V gene: TRBV5-1
clone size: -
J gene: TRBJ2-7
CDR3 length: 13
CDR3 protein: ASSWGSGSSYEQY

V gene: TRBV5-1
clone size: few
J gene: TRBJ1-5
CDR3 length: 11
CDR3 protein: ASSFTAGQPQH

V gene: TRBV11-2
clone size: -
J gene: TRBJ2-2
CDR3 length: 10
CDR3 protein: ASSLGSGELL

V gene: TRBV5-1
clone size: -
J gene: TRBJ1-2
CDR3 length: 11
CDR3 protein: ANSLQGVDGYT

V gene: TRBV10-3
clone size: -
J gene: TRBJ1-5
CDR3 length: 11
CDR3 protein: AISEGNNQPQH

V gene: TRBV7-9
clone size: -
J gene: TRBJ1-1
CDR3 length: 12
CDR3 protein: ASSLGEVTTEAF

V gene: TRBV7-3
clone size: few
J gene: TRBJ1-1
CDR3 length: 12
CDR3 protein: ASSSQGPNTEAF

V gene: TRBV30
clone size: -
J gene: TRBJ2-2
CDR3 length: 12
CDR3 protein: AWRGVPNTGELF

V gene: TRBV6-5
clone size: -
J gene: TRBJ2-5
CDR3 length: 12
CDR3 protein: ASSSSRFQETQY

V gene: TRBV11-2
clone size: -
J gene: TRBJ2-5
CDR3 length: 10
CDR3 protein: ASSLAQEAQY

V gene: TRBV19
clone size: few
J gene: TRBJ1-6
CDR3 length: 13
CDR3 protein: ASSITGADNSPLH

V gene: TRBV3-1
clone size: -
J gene: TRBJ2-2
CDR3 length: 15
CDR3 protein: ASSQLRQAANTGELF